This T cell receptor (beta chain) was captured by sequencing in a study of post-analysis software for immune sequencing data. Study results and limitations: Elevated frequency relative to controls characterized several TRBV segments in patients, TRBV5-6, TRBV5-1 and TRBV20-1 among them.

Libraries were made from TCR beta cDNA, and they carried unique molecular identifiers. TCRdb re-called the PCR reads with MiXCR, one entry per CDR3 protein. The repertoire includes roughly 620,000 distinct CDR3 sequences, 44% of them detected once, and 1.5% to 2% sits in the top ten. V was pared by 3 bases and J by 2 bases, with 10 bases between. Germline V CDR1 and CDR2: LGHDT, YNNKEL (reference sequence). The CDR3 spans 15 residues. A remark on this clonotype: Its antigen remains unknown.

The TCR comes from a girl under 18 with multiple sclerosis. V usage is TRBV3-1 and J usage is TRBJ2-2, with D possibly called TRBD1 or TRBD2 (5 bases each). Specimen: blood. CDR3 sequence (DNA): TGTGCCAGCAGCCATACCGGGACCAACACCGGGGAGCTGTTTTTT. Its translation: CASSHTGTNTGELFF.